The 22 T cell receptor beta chains listed next were all sequenced from one sample in a study of blood T cell repertoires in COVID-19 (dated by TCRdb to 2020 to 2021). The method behind the library was the immunoSEQ multiplex PCR assay. Drawn from immuneACCESS, this table holds only the in-frame rearrangements with V and J called that TCRdb kept. Clones are partly lost; checked studies trace under half to an unresolved V gene and leave the rest unexplained. For this sample the table gives some 93,000 clones, of which 75% to 90% were detected only once. Jointly, the top ten make up approximately 6.8% of the sample. Input material: peripheral blood. These receptor sequences come from a man in his sixties with acute or convalescent COVID-19.

The chain carries TRBV9 and TRBJ2-2; D is perhaps TRBD2 (6 bases). V dropped 4 bases and J dropped 7 bases, with 14 bases sitting between them. CDR1 and CDR2 (germline): SGDLS, YYNGEE. This CDR3 region has 14 residues. The CDR3 DNA follows: TGTGCCAGCAGCCCGGGACTTGATCGCGGGGAGCTGTTTTTT. Translated, it gives CASSPGLDRGELFF. Full variable domain (outside the CDR3, taken from reference TRBV9 and TRBJ2-2): DSGVTQTPKHLITATGQRVTLRCSPRSGDLSVYWYQQSLDQGLQFLIQYYNGEERAKGNILERFSAQQFPDLHSELNLSSLELGDSALYFCASSPGLDRGELFFGEGSRLTVL.

The J gene is TRBJ2-2, the V gene TRBV10-3, with 10 bases aligning to TRBD1. V trimming: 11 bases; J trimming: 3 bases; junction bases outside the gene matches: 6. The CDR3 sequence is 14 residues long. CDR1 ENHRY and CDR2 SYGVKD come from the germline V gene. CDR3 DNA sequence: TGTGCCTACCGGGACAGGGGATACACCGGGGAGCTGTTTTTT. It codes for CAYRDRGYTGELFF.

This clone has a handful of counts. This chain connects TRBV5-4 to TRBJ1-1, with TRBD1 matching 7 bases. The V gene's germline CDR1 is SGHNT and CDR2 YYREEE (reference sequence). Unmatched junction bases numbered 10, after V lost 4 bases and J lost 4 bases. The CDR3 has 15 residues. The CDR3 DNA reads as TGTGCCAGCAGCCCTGGCCCCAGGGGGGCCACTGAAGCTTTCTTT. As protein: CASSPGPRGATEAFF.

This clone has just one count. The J gene is TRBJ2-1, the V gene TRBV6-4; 11 bases map to TRBD2. The V gene's germline CDR1 is MRHNA and CDR2 SNTAGT. This CDR3 has 16 residues. With V trimmed by 6 bases and J by 5 bases, 9 bases remained unmatched. The chain's CDR3 is CASSPLSGGANNEQFF. The CDR3 DNA is TGTGCCAGCAGCCCGCTTAGCGGGGGGGCCAACAATGAGCAGTTCTTC.

V is TRBV3-1 (or the pseudogene TRBV3-2) and J is TRBJ2-3, with D possibly being TRBD2 (6 bases). The V gene's germline CDR1 is LGHDT and CDR2 YNNKEL (reference sequence). The CDR3 contains 13 residues. Trimming took off 0 bases at V and 8 bases at J, with 9 bases between the two ends. CDR3 nucleotides: TGTGCCAGCAGCCAAGATAAGCGGGCTACGCAGTATTTT. Protein product: CASSQDKRATQYF.

The rearrangement uses TRBV5-1 and TRBJ2-5; TRBD1 aligns across 7 bases. Germline-derived CDR1 and CDR2 are SGHRS and YFSETQ. The ends lost 2 bases at V and 7 bases at J; junction bases unmatched: 8. The CDR3 contains 14 residues. The CDR3 coding sequence is TGCGCCAGCAGCTTAAGCGAGGGGGCCCCGACCCAGTACTTC. Translated, it gives CASSLSEGAPTQYF.

V gene TRBV4-1 combines with J gene TRBJ2-7; D is perhaps TRBD1 (6 bases). The V end was cut by 4 bases, the J end by 4 bases, with 14 bases between. This CDR3 is 14 amino acids long. Germline CDR1 and CDR2: MGHRA and YSYEKL. CDR3 protein: CASSPRQDLYEQYF. The CDR3 region has the DNA TGCGCCAGCAGCCCCCGACAGGACCTATACGAGCAGTACTTC.

The chain employs TRBV19 and TRBJ1-1; 8 bases are shared with TRBD1. This CDR3 has 15 amino acids. Germline-derived CDR1 and CDR2 are LNHDA and SQIVND (reference sequence). The V gene end was trimmed by 3 bases and the J gene end by 4 bases; junction bases not matched to a gene: 7. CDR3 amino acids: CASSMPGQGSTEAFF. The CDR3 DNA reads TGTGCCAGTAGTATGCCTGGACAGGGAAGCACTGAAGCTTTCTTT.

The V call is TRBV7-2, the J call TRBJ1-2, with D perhaps matching TRBD1 (6 bases). The CDR3 is 16 residues long. Trimming cost V 1 base and J 3 bases, with 15 bases left between them. The germline V gene has CDR1 SGHTA and CDR2 FQGNSA. In DNA form, the CDR3 reads TGTGCCAGCAGCTTAGTAGGGACAACAGCGGACTATGGCTACACCTTC. Translating gives CASSLVGTTADYGYTF.

The rearrangement links TRBV5-1 to TRBJ1-2; 8 positions match TRBD1. The germline V gene encodes CDR1 SGHRS and CDR2 YFSETQ. With 2 bases clipped from V and 1 base from J, the junction kept 4 bases outside the gene matches. This CDR3 has 15 residues. The CDR3 spells CASSLRTGNNYGYTF. The CDR3 DNA is TGCGCCAGCAGCTTACGGACAGGGAATAACTATGGCTACACCTTC.

The chain is built from TRBV6-6 and TRBJ1-1, with D possibly matching TRBD1 (5 bases). CDR1 MNHNY and CDR2 SVGAGI come from the germline V gene (reference sequence). The V end was cut by 0 bases, the J end by 5 bases, with 16 bases between. CDR3 size: 16 residues. CDR3 bases: TGTGCCAGCAGTTACTCGATTGGGGCGGGGAGTACTGAAGCTTTCTTT. Encoded protein: CASSYSIGAGSTEAFF.

This clone was detected only once. The genes are TRBV5-1 and TRBJ1-6; no definite D call. The CDR3 runs 13 residues. V lost 1 base, J lost 10 bases, and 9 bases lay in between. Germline assignment: CDR1 SGHRS and CDR2 YFSETQ. CDR3 sequence reads: CASSLRVLSPLHF. CDR3 nucleotides: TGCGCCAGCAGCTTGAGAGTCCTATCACCCCTCCACTTT.

The V gene is TRBV5-5, the J gene TRBJ1-6; 7 positions agree with TRBD1. The CDR3 runs to 17 residues. Germline lookup yields CDR1 SGHKS and CDR2 YYEKEE (reference sequence). V was clipped by 4 bases and J by 0 bases; unmatched bases: 7. The CDR3 region has the DNA TGTGCCAGCAGCAAAACAGCAGGGGGCTCCTATAATTCACCCCTCCACTTT. Protein product: CASSKTAGGSYNSPLHF.

The chain is built from TRBV25-1 and TRBJ1-3; D possibly corresponds to TRBD1 (5 bases). The V and J ends lost 4 bases and 0 bases respectively, with 13 bases between them. Germline values: CDR1 MGHDK, CDR2 SYGVNS. The CDR3 is 16 amino acids. The CDR3 nucleotides read TGTGCCAGCAGTGTAGGGGTAGGCCTCTCTGGAAACACCATATATTTT. Translating gives CASSVGVGLSGNTIYF.

The rearrangement links TRBV27 to TRBJ1-2; no definite D call. The CDR3 runs to 15 residues. Germline values: CDR1 MNHEY, CDR2 SMNVEV (reference sequence). V gave up 5 bases and J gave up 5 bases, with 18 bases separating them. CDR3 sequence reads: CASSPSPSFFYGYTF. CDR3 nucleotide sequence: TGTGCCAGCAGTCCCTCCCCCAGTTTTTTTTATGGCTACACCTTC.

Here the CDR3 reads CASSLVRDRGAQPQHF. CDR3 coding DNA: TGTGCCAGCAGCTTGGTCCGGGACAGGGGGGCTCAGCCCCAGCATTTT. The V gene is TRBV5-5, the J gene TRBJ1-5, with TRBD1 matching over 11 bases. The CDR3 consists of 16 residues. Germline-derived CDR1 and CDR2 are SGHKS and YYEKEE (reference sequence). The trim removed 0 bases at V and 6 bases at J, leaving 5 bases unmatched. Based on the CDR3 plus reference TRBV5-5 and TRBJ1-5, the full variable domain is DAGVTQSPTHLIKTRGQQVTLRCSPISGHKSVSWYQQVLGQGPQFIFQYYEKEERGRGNFPDRFSARQFPNYSSELNVNALLLGDSALYLCASSLVRDRGAQPQHFGDGTRLSIL.

The gene calls are TRBV3-1 (or the pseudogene TRBV3-2) and TRBJ2-1, with TRBD1 matching over 10 bases. Germline CDR1 is LGHDT and CDR2 is YNNKEL (reference sequence). This CDR3 has 15 amino acids. The V and J ends lost 5 bases and 7 bases, in that order; junction bases with no gene match: 8. The CDR3 DNA reads as TGTGCCAGCAGCTATGACAGGGGGCGTGTAAATGAGCAGTTCTTC. Encoded protein: CASSYDRGRVNEQFF.

This chain joins TRBV10-3 and TRBJ1-3, with D possibly matching TRBD1 (5 bases). This CDR3 has 15 residues. Trimming took 0 bases from V and 8 from J, leaving 14 bases between them. The V gene's germline CDR1 is ENHRY and CDR2 SYGVKD. CDR3 nucleotides: TGTGCCATCAGTGAGTCGGGACTCACTGGGGACACCATATATTTT. It encodes CAISESGLTGDTIYF.

The chain joins TRBV7-9 to TRBJ2-1; 13 positions match TRBD2. The CDR3 runs to 14 residues. V lost 5 bases to trimming and J lost 15 bases; unmatched junction nucleotides: 10. Germline-derived CDR1 and CDR2 are SEHNR and FQNEAQ (reference sequence). The CDR3 reads CASSRGLAGESVFF. The CDR3, as DNA: TGTGCCAGCAGCCGAGGACTAGCGGGAGAGAGTGTGTTCTTC.

The chain carries TRBV6-5 and TRBJ1-2; 9 bases match TRBD1. Trimming removed 6 bases from V and 4 bases from J; junction bases left unmatched: 6. The CDR3 contains 14 residues. Germline lookup yields CDR1 MNHEY and CDR2 SVGAGI. The CDR3 is CASSPGTGTYGYTF. DNA for the CDR3: TGTGCCAGCAGCCCCGGGACAGGGACCTATGGCTACACCTTC.

A single count supports this clone. DNA for the CDR3: TGTGCCAGCAGACCCCCAGGGGCGGAGGAGACCCAGTACTTC. Its protein is CASRPPGAEETQYF. The chain recombines TRBV7-9 with TRBJ2-5; D is possibly TRBD1 (6 bases). The CDR3 has 14 residues. The V end was cut by 6 bases, the J end by 5 bases, with 16 bases between. The germline gives CDR1 SEHNR, CDR2 FQNEAQ (reference sequence). Looking up the rest from reference TRBV7-9 and TRBJ2-5 gives the full variable domain: DTGVSQNPRHKITKRGQNVTFRCDPISEHNRLYWYRQTLGQGPEFLTYFQNEAQLEKSRLLSDRFSAERPKGSFSTLEIQRTEQGDSAMYLCASRPPGAEETQYFGPGTRLLVL.

This clone has more than one count but fewer than ten. The rearrangement joins TRBV4-1 to TRBJ2-1; 9 bases match TRBD2. The V and J ends lost 0 bases and 4 bases, in that order; junction bases with no gene match: 4. This CDR3 has 16 residues. Germline CDR1 is MGHRA and CDR2 is YSYEKL. CDR3 loop: CASSQDIAGGYNEQFF. CDR3 DNA: TGCGCCAGCAGCCAAGATATTGCGGGAGGGTACAATGAGCAGTTCTTC.